This TCR beta chain comes out of a study of blood T cell repertoires in COVID-19. Background on the study: Some COVID-19 samples were acute and others convalescent; all came from the United States, Italy and Spain. Sources were T cells, B-cell-depleted T cells, or PBMCs; the material itself was cDNA or gDNA.

Authors' data handling: Nucleated cell number was recorded as an estimate derived from reference gene primer amplification. Repertoires were generated with immunoSEQ multiplex PCR, while TCRdb's copy carries only in-frame clones and drops some. V, J and clone size are those of that table, while D and trimming were read from the DNA. The repertoire holds 280,000 or so clones, about 83% seen once, with around 10% in the top ten. Germline assignment: CDR1 SGHRS and CDR2 YFSETQ. V shed 4 bases and J 8 bases; nucleotides not matched to a gene: 7. This CDR3 has 14 residues. The source material was peripheral blood. The source is a woman in her forties or fifties who had recovered from COVID-19. The chain links TRBV5-1 to TRBJ2-4; 9 bases are a match to TRBD1. DNA for the CDR3: TGCGCCAGCAGCCCTGGACAGGGGATGGACATTCAGTACTTC. Residues: CASSPGQGMDIQYF.